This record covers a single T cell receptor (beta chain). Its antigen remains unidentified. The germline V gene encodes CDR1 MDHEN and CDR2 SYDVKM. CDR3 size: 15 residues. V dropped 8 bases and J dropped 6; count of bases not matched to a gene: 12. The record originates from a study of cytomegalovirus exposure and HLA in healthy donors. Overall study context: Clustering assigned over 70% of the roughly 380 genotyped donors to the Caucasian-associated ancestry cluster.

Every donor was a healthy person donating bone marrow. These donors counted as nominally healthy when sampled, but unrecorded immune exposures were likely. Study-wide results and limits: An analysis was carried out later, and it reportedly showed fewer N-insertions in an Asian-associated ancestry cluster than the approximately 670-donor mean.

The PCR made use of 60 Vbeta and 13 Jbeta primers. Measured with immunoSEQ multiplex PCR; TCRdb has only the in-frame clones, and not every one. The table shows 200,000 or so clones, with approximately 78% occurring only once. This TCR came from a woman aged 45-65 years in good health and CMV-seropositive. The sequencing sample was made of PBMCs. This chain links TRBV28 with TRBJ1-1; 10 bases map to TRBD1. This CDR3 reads CASGRGQGTHSEAFF. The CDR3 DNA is TGTGCCAGCGGCCGGGGACAGGGGACCCATTCTGAAGCTTTCTTT.